This TCR beta chain was found in a study of blood T cell repertoires in COVID-19. Study as a whole: Spain, Italy and the United States supplied samples that represented acute and convalescent COVID-19. PBMCs, B-cell-depleted T cells, or T cells were the source of the cDNA or gDNA that made up the material.

This clone has only one observation. As handled by the study authors: Using reference gene primer amplification, nucleated cell counts were estimated. Generated by immunoSEQ multiplex PCR, the TCRdb table keeps only in-frame clones and is missing some. D and trimming were read from the DNA, whereas the V and J calls and clone size are those reported in that table. The table lists around 250,000 clones, 88% of them singletons. The ends lost 3 bases at V and 7 bases at J; junction bases unmatched: 13. This CDR3 region has 16 residues. Looked up from germline, CDR1 is SEHNR and CDR2 is FQNEAQ (reference sequence). Cohort placement rested on clinical history that participants reported themselves.

V is TRBV7-9 and J is TRBJ2-3, with 7 bases that match TRBD2. Material: PBMCs or T cells enriched from blood (not recorded which). The source of this sequence is a woman aged 40 to 49 who had been exposed to COVID-19. DNA for the CDR3: TGTGCCAGCAGCTTTATGACCGGGGGGTTAGTGAATACGCAGTATTTT. It specifies CASSFMTGGLVNTQYF.